This is a list of T cell receptor beta chains from one sample in a study of blood T cell repertoires in COVID-19. The repertoire was sequenced with immunoSEQ multiplex PCR; TCRdb's copy has only in-frame clones and lacks some. The sample has roughly 410,000 clones, around 87% seen once. Sequences were obtained from peripheral blood. These receptors were obtained from a woman aged 60-75 years with COVID-19, enrolled during active disease. Each CDR3 is given with its conserved first and last residue. A D gene is named only where the DNA matches it firmly. Clone size is not always given. Where it is, it says once, few, many or a class for expanded clones.

TRBV28,.,.,TRBJ2-6,CASSSSWTVYSGANVLTF,TGTGCCAGCAGTTCCTCCTGGACAGTATACTCTGGGGCCAACGTCCTGACTTTC
TRBV7-9,.,.,TRBJ1-2,CASSRSLGYTF,TGTGCCAGCAGCCGGTCGTTGGGCTACACCTTC
TRBV3-1/TRBV3-2,TRBD1,.,TRBJ1-1,CASSQEQGADTEAFF,TGTGCCAGCAGCCAAGAGCAGGGGGCGGACACTGAAGCTTTCTTT
TRBV6-5,TRBD2,.,TRBJ2-5,CASSSGLVEGETQYF,TGTGCCAGCAGTTCCGGACTAGTCGAGGGAGAGACCCAGTACTTC
TRBV3-1/TRBV3-2,TRBD2,.,TRBJ2-3,CASSLFGLAGITDTQYF,TGTGCCAGCAGCCTATTCGGACTAGCGGGGATTACAGATACGCAGTATTTT
TRBV6-5,TRBD1,.,TRBJ1-1,CASRTQGAAEAFF,TGTGCCAGCAGAACTCAGGGGGCCGCTGAAGCTTTCTTT
TRBV7-6,TRBD1,.,TRBJ2-3,CASSPTDRVGTQYF,TGTGCCAGCAGCCCTACAGACAGGGTTGGTACGCAGTATTTT
TRBV19,TRBD1,.,TRBJ1-2,CASRMTGGYGYTF,TGTGCCAGTAGGATGACAGGGGGCTATGGCTACACCTTC
TRBV4-1,.,few,TRBJ2-4,CASSQPFLDTENIQYF,TGCGCCAGCAGCCAACCCTTCCTCGACACCGAAAACATTCAGTACTTC
TRBV12-3/TRBV12-4,.,few,TRBJ1-2,CASSPRQSYGYTF,TGTGCCAGCAGTCCGCGACAATCCTATGGCTACACCTTC
TRBV29-1,TRBD2,.,TRBJ2-3,CSVDGTSGGHSDTQYF,TGCAGCGTTGACGGGACTAGCGGGGGGCATTCAGATACGCAGTATTTT
TRBV10-3,.,.,TRBJ1-1,CAITLTWQGPEAFF,TGTGCCATCACTCTCACCTGGCAGGGTCCTGAAGCTTTCTTT
TRBV7-2,.,once,TRBJ1-4,CASSLERGWEKLFF,TGTGCCAGCAGCTTAGAGAGAGGGTGGGAAAAACTGTTTTTT
TRBV5-1,TRBD1,.,TRBJ2-3,CASSSRTGLADTQYF,TGCGCCAGCAGCTCACGGACAGGGCTGGCAGATACGCAGTATTTT
TRBV9,.,.,TRBJ1-5,CASSVAGGSNQPQHF,TGTGCCAGCAGCGTAGCGGGGGGAAGCAATCAGCCCCAGCATTTT